These 6 T cell receptor beta chains share one sample of origin, sequenced in a study of T cell changes during pregnancy in multiple sclerosis. TCRdb's copy holds only in-frame clones and misses some; the assay was immunoSEQ multiplex PCR. The sample includes 75,000 to 95,000 clones, 80% to 95% of them seen just once. The input for sequencing was peripheral blood, taken before pregnancy. The receptors were sampled from a female donor with multiple sclerosis, enrolled in a pregnancy study.

The rearrangement joins TRBV29-1 to TRBJ2-7; 8 nucleotides agree with TRBD2. The CDR3 consists of 13 residues. Trimming took 7 bases from V and 2 from J; bases not matched to a gene: 7. Germline V gives CDR1 SQVTM, CDR2 ANQGSEA. CDR3 residues: CSAGIAGTYEQYF. The CDR3 nucleotides read TGCAGCGCCGGTATAGCGGGAACCTACGAGCAGTACTTC.

This chain connects TRBV25-1 to TRBJ2-7, with a weak D call TRBD1 (5 bases). CDR1 and CDR2 from the germline V gene are MGHDK and SYGVNS. The CDR3 loop spans 13 amino acids. V was clipped by 1 base and J by 5 bases, with 9 bases between them. CDR3 residues: CASSELPRDEQYF. For the CDR3, the DNA is TGTGCCAGCAGTGAATTGCCCAGGGACGAGCAGTACTTC.

There are a few counts of this clone. V usage is TRBV30 and J usage is TRBJ1-2, with TRBD1 as a possible D gene (6 bases). The germline V gene has CDR1 GTSNPN and CDR2 SVGIG (reference sequence). Deletions cut 4 bases from V and 3 bases from J, with 15 bases between. The CDR3 covers 14 residues. CDR3 nucleotides: TGTGCCTGGACCCTCTCCGGACAGCACTATGGCTACACCTTC. Protein: CAWTLSGQHYGYTF.

The rearrangement joins TRBV18 to TRBJ2-7; the match to TRBD1 covers 8 bases. Germline trimming cut 0 bases from V and 2 bases from J; bases unmatched to any gene: 0. The CDR3 has 14 amino acids. Germline CDR1 KGHSH, CDR2 LQKENI. CDR3 DNA sequence: TGTGCCAGCTCACCACCGGGACAGGCCTACGAGCAGTACTTC. Translating it yields CASSPPGQAYEQYF.

J is TRBJ1-2 and V is TRBV19; D unclear. V was shortened by 3 bases and J by 0 bases, with 14 bases between the two germline ends. CDR1 is LNHDA, CDR2 SQIVND, per germline (reference sequence). The CDR3 extends over 16 amino acids. CDR3 bases: TGTGCCAGTAGTATCAATCTACAGCCCTCTAACTATGGCTACACCTTC. It translates to CASSINLQPSNYGYTF.

The chain uses TRBV2 and TRBJ1-2; TRBD1 matches 10 bases. The CDR3 is made up of 14 amino acids. The trim removed 8 bases at V and 2 bases at J, leaving 5 bases unmatched. Per germline, CDR1 SNHLY and CDR2 FYNNEI. For the CDR3, the DNA is TGTGCCAGCTTGGGACAGGGGCGGAACTATGGCTACACCTTC. Residues: CASLGQGRNYGYTF. Drawing the rest from reference TRBV2 and TRBJ1-2, the complete variable domain is EPEVTQTPSHQVTQMGQEVILRCVPISNHLYFYWYRQILGQKVEFLVSFYNNEISEKSEIFDDQFSVERPDGSNFTLKIRSTKLEDSAMYFCASLGQGRNYGYTFGSGTRLTVV.